The rows below give T cell receptor beta chains drawn from one sample of a study of blood T cell repertoires in COVID-19. Clones were sequenced by immunoSEQ multiplex PCR, and TCRdb holds only the in-frame ones, with some missing. The sample has a few hundred thousand clones, about 90% seen once; the top ten hold 1.5% to 2%. Sequenced input: peripheral blood. All receptors come from a man aged 35 to 55 with active or convalescent COVID-19. Both conserved end residues are part of each CDR3. The D gene is left open where the match is weak. The size entry is marked missing in some rows and otherwise reads once, few, many or a size class.

clone_size j_call v_call d_call cdr3_aa cdr3_nt
NA TRBJ1-1 TRBV19 TRBD1 CASSVGGKYTEAFF TGTGCCAGTAGTGTAGGGGGCAAGTACACTGAAGCTTTCTTT
NA TRBJ1-6 TRBV7-9 NA CASSALGGGGSPLHF TGTGCCAGCAGCGCTCTGGGGGGAGGTGGTTCACCCCTCCACTTT
NA TRBJ1-2 TRBV2 NA CASSEAQGYTF TGTGCCAGCAGTGAAGCGCAGGGCTACACCTTC
NA TRBJ2-1 TRBV4-1 NA CASSQVTGSQFF TGCGCCAGCAGCCAGGTCACAGGATCGCAGTTCTTC
NA TRBJ2-1 TRBV6-1 TRBD1 CASSDRQGWNEQFF TGTGCCAGCAGTGATAGACAGGGGTGGAATGAGCAGTTCTTC
once TRBJ2-3 TRBV6-5 NA CASSYSMGHPDTQYF TGTGCCAGCAGTTACTCTATGGGACACCCAGATACGCAGTATTTT
NA TRBJ2-3 TRBV6-6 TRBD1 CASSPLGTVSSTDTQYF TGTGCCAGCAGTCCTTTGGGGACAGTTTCTAGCACAGATACGCAGTATTTT
once TRBJ1-4 TRBV18 NA CASSPGETNEKLFF TGTGCCAGCTCACCAGGGGAGACTAATGAAAAACTGTTTTTT
NA TRBJ2-5 TRBV14 NA CASSQRGRREETQYF TGTGCCAGCAGCCAACGGGGACGGAGGGAGGAGACCCAGTACTTC
NA TRBJ1-3 TRBV28 NA CASRSQGISSGNTIYF TGTGCCAGCAGATCGCAGGGAATCAGCTCTGGAAACACCATATATTTT
NA TRBJ2-2 TRBV24-1 TRBD1 CATSDSGTGNTGELFF TGTGCCACCAGTGATTCAGGGACAGGGAATACCGGGGAGCTGTTTTTT
NA TRBJ1-2 TRBV2 NA CASSEALTGYTF TGTGCCAGCAGTGAAGCGCTGACAGGCTACACCTTC
NA TRBJ2-1 TRBV19 TRBD2 CASSMGGSSYNEQFF TGTGCCAGTAGTATGGGGGGGAGCTCCTACAATGAGCAGTTCTTC
NA TRBJ1-2 TRBV14 NA CASSQDSLYGYTF TGTGCCAGCAGCCAGGACAGTCTCTATGGCTACACCTTC
NA TRBJ1-1 TRBV7-9 NA CASSLQGMRTEAFF TGTGCCAGCAGCTTACAGGGAATGCGCACTGAAGCTTTCTTT